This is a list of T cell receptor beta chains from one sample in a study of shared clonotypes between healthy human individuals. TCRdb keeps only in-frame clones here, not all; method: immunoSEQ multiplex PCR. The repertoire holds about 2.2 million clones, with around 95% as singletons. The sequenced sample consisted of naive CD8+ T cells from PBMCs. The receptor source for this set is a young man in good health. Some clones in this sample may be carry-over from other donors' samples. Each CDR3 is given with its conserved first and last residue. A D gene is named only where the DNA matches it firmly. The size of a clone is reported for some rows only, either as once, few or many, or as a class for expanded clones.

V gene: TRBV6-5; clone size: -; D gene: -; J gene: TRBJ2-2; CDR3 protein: CASRNRQEYTGELFF; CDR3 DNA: TGTGCCAGCAGAAATCGACAGGAATACACCGGGGAGCTGTTTTTT
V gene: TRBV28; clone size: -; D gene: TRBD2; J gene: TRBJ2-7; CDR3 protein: CASSTLVGGAYEQYF; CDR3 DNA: TGTGCCAGCAGTACTCTGGTGGGAGGGGCGTACGAGCAGTACTTC
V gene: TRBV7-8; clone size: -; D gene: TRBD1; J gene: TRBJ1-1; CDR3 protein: CASSRNPRQGMNTEAFF; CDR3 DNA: TGTGCCAGCAGCCGCAACCCCCGACAGGGGATGAACACTGAAGCTTTCTTT
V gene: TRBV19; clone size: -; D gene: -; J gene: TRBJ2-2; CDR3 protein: CASGMGGIIGNTGELFF; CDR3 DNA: TGTGCCAGTGGAATGGGGGGAATAATAGGGAACACCGGGGAGCTGTTTTTT
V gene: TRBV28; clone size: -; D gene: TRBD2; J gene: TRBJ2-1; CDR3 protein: CASSNSGSLNEQFF; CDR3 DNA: TGTGCCAGCAGCAATAGCGGGAGCCTGAATGAGCAGTTCTTC
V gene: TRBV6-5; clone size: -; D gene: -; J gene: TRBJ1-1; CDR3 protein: CASSYGPRNTEAFF; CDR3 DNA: TGTGCCAGCAGTTATGGCCCCCGCAACACTGAAGCTTTCTTT
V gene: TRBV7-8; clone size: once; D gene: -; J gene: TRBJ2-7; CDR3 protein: CASSLNRSPYEQYF; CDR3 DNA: TGTGCCAGCAGCTTAAACCGTAGCCCCTACGAGCAGTACTTC
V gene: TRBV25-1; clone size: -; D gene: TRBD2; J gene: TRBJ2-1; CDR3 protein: CASKAGGPDYNEQFF; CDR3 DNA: TGTGCCAGCAAAGCGGGAGGGCCGGACTACAATGAGCAGTTCTTC
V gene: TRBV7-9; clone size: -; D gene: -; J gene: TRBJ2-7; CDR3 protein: CASSSPPGEIWTYEQYF; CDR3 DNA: TGTGCCAGCAGCTCTCCCCCCGGGGAGATCTGGACTTACGAGCAGTACTTC
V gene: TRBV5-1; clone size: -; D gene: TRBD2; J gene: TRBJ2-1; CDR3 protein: CASSQHTSGRYNEQFF; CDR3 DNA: TGCGCCAGCAGCCAACACACTAGCGGGCGCTACAATGAGCAGTTCTTC
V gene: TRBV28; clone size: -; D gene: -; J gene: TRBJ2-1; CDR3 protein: CASSTPRGNNEQFF; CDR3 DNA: TGTGCCAGCAGTACCCCCCGAGGCAACAATGAGCAGTTCTTC
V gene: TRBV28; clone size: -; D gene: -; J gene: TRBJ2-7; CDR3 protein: CASRSVREQYF; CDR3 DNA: TGTGCCAGCAGGAGTGTACGCGAGCAGTACTTC
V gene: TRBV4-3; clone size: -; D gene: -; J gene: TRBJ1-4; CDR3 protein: CASSQEGQGGEKLFF; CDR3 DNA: TGCGCCAGCAGCCAAGAAGGGCAGGGAGGTGAAAAACTGTTTTTT
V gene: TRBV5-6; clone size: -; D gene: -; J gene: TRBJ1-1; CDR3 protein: CASTLGDMNTEAFF; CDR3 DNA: TGTGCCAGCACCCTGGGGGACATGAACACTGAAGCTTTCTTT
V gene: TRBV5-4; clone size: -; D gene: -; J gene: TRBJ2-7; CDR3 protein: CASSFFVTGSYEQYF; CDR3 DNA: TGTGCCAGCAGCTTTTTCGTGACAGGCTCCTACGAGCAGTACTTC
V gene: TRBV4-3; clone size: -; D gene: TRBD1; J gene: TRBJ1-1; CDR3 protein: CASSQDRDSYTEAFF; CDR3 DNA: TGCGCCAGCAGCCAAGATCGGGACAGCTACACTGAAGCTTTCTTT
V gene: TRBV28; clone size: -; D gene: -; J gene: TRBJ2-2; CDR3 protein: CASSPTRDTANTGELFF; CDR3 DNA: TGTGCCAGCAGTCCGACTCGGGACACAGCGAACACCGGGGAGCTGTTTTTT
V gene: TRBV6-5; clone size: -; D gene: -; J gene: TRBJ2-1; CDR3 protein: CASSYSGGEQFF; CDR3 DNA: TGTGCCAGCAGTTACTCGGGTGGTGAGCAGTTCTTC
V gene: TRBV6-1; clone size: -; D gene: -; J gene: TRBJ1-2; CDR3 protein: CASSHLGVMNYGYTF; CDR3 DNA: TGTGCCAGCAGTCATCTCGGAGTCATGAACTATGGCTACACCTTC
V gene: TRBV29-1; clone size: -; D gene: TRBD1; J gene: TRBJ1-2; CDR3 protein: CSVAQGAGYTF; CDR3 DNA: TGCAGCGTTGCGCAGGGGGCTGGCTACACCTTC
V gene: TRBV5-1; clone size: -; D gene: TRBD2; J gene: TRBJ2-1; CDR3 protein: CASSARGPREGGFF; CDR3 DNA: TGCGCCAGCAGCGCCCGAGGCCCGCGGGAGGGAGGGTTCTTC
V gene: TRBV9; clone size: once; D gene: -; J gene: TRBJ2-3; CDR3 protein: CASSVAHADTQYF; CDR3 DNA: TGTGCCAGCAGCGTAGCGCACGCAGATACGCAGTATTTT
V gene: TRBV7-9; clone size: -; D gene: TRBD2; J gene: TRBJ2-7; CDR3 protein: CASSHETSIYYEQYF; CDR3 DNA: TGTGCCAGCAGTCACGAGACTAGCATCTACTACGAGCAGTACTTC
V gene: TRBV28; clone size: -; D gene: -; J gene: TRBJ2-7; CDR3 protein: CASSLFVHEQYF; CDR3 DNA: TGTGCCAGCAGTTTATTCGTCCACGAGCAGTACTTC